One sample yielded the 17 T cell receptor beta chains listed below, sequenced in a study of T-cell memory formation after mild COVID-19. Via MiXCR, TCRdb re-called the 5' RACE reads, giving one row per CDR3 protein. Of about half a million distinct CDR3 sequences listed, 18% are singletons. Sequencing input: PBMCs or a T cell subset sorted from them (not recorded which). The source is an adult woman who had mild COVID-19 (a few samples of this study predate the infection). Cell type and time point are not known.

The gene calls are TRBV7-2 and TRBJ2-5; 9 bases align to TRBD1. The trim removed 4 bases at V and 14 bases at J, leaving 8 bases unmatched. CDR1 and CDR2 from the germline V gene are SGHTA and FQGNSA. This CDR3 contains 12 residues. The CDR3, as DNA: TGTGCCAGCAGCTCCTCCCGGGACAGGGAATACTTC. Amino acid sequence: CASSSSRDREYF.

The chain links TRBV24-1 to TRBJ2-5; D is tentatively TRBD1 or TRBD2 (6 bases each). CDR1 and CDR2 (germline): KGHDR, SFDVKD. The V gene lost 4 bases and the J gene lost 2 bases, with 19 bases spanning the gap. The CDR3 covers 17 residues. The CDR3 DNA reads TGTGCCACCAGTGACCCTCGGTGGCAGGGGAGGCAAGAGACCCAGTACTTC. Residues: CATSDPRWQGRQETQYF.

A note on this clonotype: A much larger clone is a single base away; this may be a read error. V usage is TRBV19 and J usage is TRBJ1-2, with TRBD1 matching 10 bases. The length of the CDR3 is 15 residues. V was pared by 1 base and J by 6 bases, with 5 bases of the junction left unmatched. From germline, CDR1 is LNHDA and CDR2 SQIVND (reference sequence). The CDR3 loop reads CASSIVYGTGDGYTF. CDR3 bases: TGTGCCAGTAGTATAGTTTATGGGACAGGGGATGGCTACACCTTC.

This chain's CDR3 is CSALPSGRGDEQFF. CDR3 in DNA: TGCAGTGCTCTACCTAGCGGGAGGGGCGATGAGCAGTTCTTC. The J gene is TRBJ2-1, the V gene TRBV20-1; 12 bases align to TRBD2. V dropped 5 bases and J dropped 8; count of bases not matched to a gene: 7. Germline CDR1 DFQATT, CDR2 SNEGSKA (reference sequence). This CDR3 contains 14 residues.

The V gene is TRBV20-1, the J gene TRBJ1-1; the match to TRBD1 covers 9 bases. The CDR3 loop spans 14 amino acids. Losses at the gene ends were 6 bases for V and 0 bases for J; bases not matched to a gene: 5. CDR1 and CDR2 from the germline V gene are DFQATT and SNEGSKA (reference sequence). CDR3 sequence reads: CSATQGAVNTEAFF. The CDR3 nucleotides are TGCAGTGCAACACAGGGGGCAGTGAACACTGAAGCTTTCTTT.

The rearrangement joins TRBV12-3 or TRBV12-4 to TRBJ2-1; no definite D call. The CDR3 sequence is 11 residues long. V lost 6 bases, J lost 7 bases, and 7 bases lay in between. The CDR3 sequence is CASRERNEQFF. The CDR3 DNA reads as TGTGCCAGCAGAGAGCGAAATGAGCAGTTCTTC.

The CDR3 reads CASSVAGGRGYGYTF. Written as DNA, the CDR3 is TGTGCCAGCAGCGTAGCTGGCGGCAGGGGTTATGGCTACACCTTC. The J gene is TRBJ1-2, the V gene TRBV9; perhaps TRBD1 as D (6 bases). The CDR3 length is 15 residues. Germline CDR1 and CDR2: SGDLS and YYNGEE. The V end was cut by 0 bases, the J end by 5 bases, with 14 bases between. Filled out from reference TRBV9 and TRBJ1-2, the complete variable domain reads DSGVTQTPKHLITATGQRVTLRCSPRSGDLSVYWYQQSLDQGLQFLIQYYNGEERAKGNILERFSAQQFPDLHSELNLSSLELGDSALYFCASSVAGGRGYGYTFGSGTRLTVV.

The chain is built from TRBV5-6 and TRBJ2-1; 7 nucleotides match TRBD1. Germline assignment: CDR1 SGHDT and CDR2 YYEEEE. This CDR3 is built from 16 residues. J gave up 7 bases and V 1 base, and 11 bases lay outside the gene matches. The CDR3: CASSLNRGRNKNEQFF. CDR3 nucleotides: TGTGCCAGCAGCTTGAACAGGGGAAGAAATAAGAATGAGCAGTTCTTC.

CDR3 loop: CASSAPDGALGTEAFF. Written as DNA, the CDR3 is TGCGCCAGCAGCGCCCCCGATGGGGCCTTGGGGACTGAAGCTTTCTTT. The chain combines TRBV5-1 with TRBJ1-1; maybe TRBD1 (5 bases). Germline V CDR1 and CDR2: SGHRS, YFSETQ. CDR3 length: 16 residues. V lost 4 bases to trimming and J lost 5 bases, with 21 bases between them.

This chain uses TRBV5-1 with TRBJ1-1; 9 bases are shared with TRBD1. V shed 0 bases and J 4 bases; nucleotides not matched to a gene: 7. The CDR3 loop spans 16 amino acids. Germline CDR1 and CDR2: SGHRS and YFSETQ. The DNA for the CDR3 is TGCGCCAGCAGCTTGGCCCCGGGACAGGGATCCACTGAAGCTTTCTTT. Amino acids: CASSLAPGQGSTEAFF.

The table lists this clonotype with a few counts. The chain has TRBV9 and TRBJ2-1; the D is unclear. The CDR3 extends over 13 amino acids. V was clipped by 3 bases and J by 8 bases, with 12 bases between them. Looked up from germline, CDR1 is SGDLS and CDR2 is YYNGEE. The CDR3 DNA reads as TGTGCCAGCAGCGCGACAATAAAGCATGAGCAGTTCTTC. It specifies CASSATIKHEQFF. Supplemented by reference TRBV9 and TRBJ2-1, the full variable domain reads DSGVTQTPKHLITATGQRVTLRCSPRSGDLSVYWYQQSLDQGLQFLIQYYNGEERAKGNILERFSAQQFPDLHSELNLSSLELGDSALYFCASSATIKHEQFFGPGTRLTVL.

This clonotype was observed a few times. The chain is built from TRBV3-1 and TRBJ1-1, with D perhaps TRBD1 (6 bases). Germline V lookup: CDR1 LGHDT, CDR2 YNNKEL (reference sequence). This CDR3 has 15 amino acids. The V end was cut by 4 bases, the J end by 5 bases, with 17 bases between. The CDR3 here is CASSPGQPPRTEAFF. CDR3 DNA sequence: TGTGCCAGCAGCCCGGGACAACCCCCTCGGACTGAAGCTTTCTTT.

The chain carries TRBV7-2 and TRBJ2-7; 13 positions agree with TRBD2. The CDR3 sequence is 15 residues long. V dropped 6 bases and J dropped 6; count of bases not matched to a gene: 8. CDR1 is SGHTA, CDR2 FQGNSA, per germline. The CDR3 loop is CASRPPGLAGFEQYF. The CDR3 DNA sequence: TGTGCCAGCAGACCACCGGGACTAGCGGGATTCGAGCAGTACTTC.

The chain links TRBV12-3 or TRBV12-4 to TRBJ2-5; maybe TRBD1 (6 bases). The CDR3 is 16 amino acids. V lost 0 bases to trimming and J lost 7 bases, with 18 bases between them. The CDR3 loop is CASSLAYRTGKGTQYF. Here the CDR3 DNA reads TGTGCCAGCAGTTTAGCGTACCGAACAGGGAAAGGGACCCAGTACTTC.

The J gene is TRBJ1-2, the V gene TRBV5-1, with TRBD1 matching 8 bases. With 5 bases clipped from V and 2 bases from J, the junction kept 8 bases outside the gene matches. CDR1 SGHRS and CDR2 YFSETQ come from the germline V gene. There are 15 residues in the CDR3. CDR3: CASSRTGRVNYGYTF. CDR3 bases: TGCGCCAGCAGTCGGACAGGGCGGGTGAACTATGGCTACACCTTC.

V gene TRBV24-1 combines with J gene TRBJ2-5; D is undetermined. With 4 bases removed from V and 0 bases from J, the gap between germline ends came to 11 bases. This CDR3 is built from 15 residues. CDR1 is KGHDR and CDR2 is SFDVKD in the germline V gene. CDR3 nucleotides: TGTGCCACCAGTGACCCGGACCCTGACCAAGAGACCCAGTACTTC. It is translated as CATSDPDPDQETQYF.

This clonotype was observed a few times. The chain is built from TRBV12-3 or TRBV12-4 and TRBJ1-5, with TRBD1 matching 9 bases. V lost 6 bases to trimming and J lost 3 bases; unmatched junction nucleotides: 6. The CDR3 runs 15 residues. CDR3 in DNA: TGTGCCAGCAGCCCCACAGGGGGCTTCAATCAGCCCCAGCATTTT. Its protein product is CASSPTGGFNQPQHF.